Reported below is one T cell receptor beta chain. This clone was recorded only once. Which antigen it targets is not known. No much larger clonotype is one base removed from it; base qualities were not supplied. These data belong to a study of shared clonotypes between healthy human individuals (dated by TCRdb to 2020 to 2021). Turning to the overall study: A couple of women and a few men aged 18 to 49 years were included in the cohort. To increase sequencing depth and limit assay-specific biases, TCR repertoire library preparation and sequencing were carried out by different laboratories using diverse techniques. For each donor, three plates each were used for CD4 naive and CD4 memory, two plates were used for CD8 naive, and one plate was used for CD8 memory. Leukapheresis yielded between about 0.9 and 8.9 billion PBMCs per donor. To estimate repertoire size and how much clonotype sharing occurs between individuals, the study deeply sequenced the blood TCR repertoires of a handful of healthy adults. Here is what the overall study found, with its caveats: Across four donors, about 5.2% of naive CD4, approximately 3.6% of naive CD8, approximately 2.5% of memory CD4, and roughly 0.4% of memory CD8 clonotypes were shared. Incomplete sequencing was indicated by rarefaction of sorted-subset datasets, despite the large sequencing depth. Pairwise subsampling led to the expectation that sequencing depth would affect the degree of clonotype sharing among donors. Because the study included only a small number of donors, the genetic and exposure-history diversity represented was limited. Sampling was limited to blood, and TCR repertoires in tissue likely differ from TCR repertoires in blood. Higher generation probabilities were observed for clonotypes shared by all four sorted-subset donors than for non-shared clonotypes. Naive subsets generally had larger estimated clonotype richness than memory subsets.

The donors were healthy, HIV-negative adults with no recently reported acute infections or vaccinations. Every donor was a Caucasian adult living in Nashville, Tennessee, USA. CD4+ T cells were enriched by magnetic negative selection; naive cells were then positively selected on CD45RA, and the negative fraction formed the memory subset. Blood was collected by leukapheresis, and PBMCs were isolated by Ficoll-Histopaque density gradient centrifugation and then cryopreserved in liquid nitrogen vapor phase. Analytical flow cytometry was used to check the purity and quantity of each magnetically sorted T cell population. Each sorted fraction had its genomic DNA isolated and then quantified by UV absorbance on a Nanodrop 2000c. V is clipped by 0 bases and J by 6 bases, and the sequence between their germline boundaries is 14 bases long. According to the germline V gene (reference sequence), CDR1 reads PRHDT and CDR2 reads FYEKMQ. Taken from cysteine to phenylalanine, the CDR3 has 15 residues. Just the 45-base CDR3 DNA is kept, in frame starting at base 1.

Using the deep immunoSEQ assay, TCR CDR3 regions were amplified from genomic DNA by multiplex PCR. Extracted genomic DNA from each cell subset was distributed evenly across all wells of several immunoSEQ 96-well plates, and each plate was treated as a replicate. For sorted subsets, approximately 200 ng of genomic DNA, equivalent to roughly 33,000 T cell genomes, went into each replicate PCR. Purified libraries were quantified with a Qubit 3.0 fluorometer, sized on a Bioanalyzer 2100, and re-quantified with the KAPA Library Quantification kit. Each immunoSEQ 96-well plate was sequenced on its own single-read 150-cycle Illumina NextSeq 550 flow cell. Per the original workflow: Because the immunoSEQ output held only junctional sequences and lacked quality scores, the filtering could not match the filtering applied to full-length reads. Sequences were annotated with PyIR, a Python wrapper for IgBLAST v1.9, and V/J genes and CDR3 were assigned using IMGT germline references. Reads were removed for weak V/J assignments (E-value above 1e-6), missing CDR3, stop codons, out-of-frame junctions, or ambiguous translated residues. V3J clonotypes were defined by identical inferred V gene, J gene, and CDR3 amino acid sequence. To compute the percentage overlap between repertoires, the number of shared unique clonotypes was divided by the size of the smaller repertoire. RTK rarefaction, the Chao1 estimator, and Recon v2.1 estimates of unobserved clonotypes were used to assess repertoire richness. For all TCRbeta clonotypes obtained by the gDNA method from four donors, generation probabilities were computed with OLGA. Sourced from immuneACCESS, this table was stored by TCRdb with only in-frame sequences that have V and J called. A share of the clones is absent; for the studies checked, an unresolved V gene accounts for under half, and the remainder has no known explanation. V and J calls and clone size follow that table, whereas D and trimming were derived from the DNA. Present in this sample are about 1 million clones, approximately 70% of which were seen just once. Roughly 1.5% of the sample goes to the ten largest clones.

The source material was memory CD4+ T cells sorted from blood. Interpreted using the paper, the cell subset or site label stands for: CD45RA-negative fraction. This receptor was obtained from a man aged 18 to 29 in good health. The V gene is TRBV13 and the J gene is TRBJ1-1, with no reliable assignment of the D segment. The CDR3 has the sequence CASSLGRTLLPEAFF. The DNA reads as follows: TGTGCCAGCAGCTTAGGTAGAACCCTCCTCCCTGAAGCTTTCTTT.